Below, 32 T cell receptor beta chains from the same sample are listed, as sequenced in a study of monozygotic twins with inflammatory bowel disease. TCRdb reworked the 5' RACE reads into one entry per CDR3 protein, no DNA. Here the sample table reports roughly 330,000 distinct CDR3 sequences. The material sequenced was blood. The source of these receptors is a human donor with ulcerative colitis or Crohn's disease, or a healthy co-twin of an affected twin (not recorded which).

J is TRBJ2-1 and V is TRBV7-8; TCRdb returns TRBD1, unconfirmable since there is no DNA. CDR3 length: 13 amino acids. Germline lookup yields CDR1 SGHVS and CDR2 FQNEAQ. The CDR3 sequence: CASSPRIAPEQFF.

This chain joins TRBV21-1 and TRBJ1-1; TCRdb designates TRBD1, a call that cannot be tested without DNA. TRBV21-1 corresponds to a pseudogene. This CDR3 has 13 residues. This CDR3 is CASSTRRGNEAFF.

The CDR3 loop is CASSQVKGSQETQYF. The chain carries TRBV4-1 and TRBJ2-5. The germline V gene has CDR1 MGHRA and CDR2 YSYEKL. The CDR3 length is 15 residues.

The chain carries TRBV5-1 and TRBJ1-1; checking the TCRdb D call of TRBD1 is not possible without DNA. Germline V gives CDR1 SGHRS, CDR2 YFSETQ. CDR3 length: 13 residues. CDR3 sequence: CASPAQGHTEAFF.

The chain carries TRBV5-1 and TRBJ1-1. Germline CDR1 is SGHRS and CDR2 is YFSETQ. The CDR3 runs 13 residues. The CDR3 spells CASSPNRGTEAFF.

The V and J genes are TRBV5-6 and TRBJ1-2. This CDR3 has 14 residues. Germline V lookup: CDR1 SGHDT, CDR2 YYEEEE. CDR3 amino acids: CASSWRGGNYGYTF.

The V call is TRBV25-1, the J call TRBJ1-5. CDR3 length equals 16 residues. Germline lookup yields CDR1 MGHDK and CDR2 SYGVNS. CDR3 sequence reads: CASFPNKGRTNQPQHF.

The rearrangement joins TRBV11-2 to TRBJ1-2. Germline CDR1 is SGHAT and CDR2 is FQNNGV. The CDR3 runs 20 residues. CDR3 loop: CASSPRARAPRGKPNYGYTF.

The genes are TRBV27 and TRBJ2-1; TCRdb selects TRBD2, and the lack of DNA leaves this call unchecked. There are 16 residues in the CDR3. Germline-derived CDR1 and CDR2 are MNHEY and SMNVEV (reference sequence). The CDR3 reads CASRPQTSGRTNEQFF.

J is TRBJ1-2 and V is TRBV20-1. The CDR3 covers 14 residues. CDR1 and CDR2 (germline): DFQATT, SNEGSKA (reference sequence). This CDR3 reads CSAGGGEQNYGYTF.

J is TRBJ1-1 and V is TRBV3-1; as DNA is missing, the TRBD1 call by TCRdb cannot be tested. CDR1 is LGHDT, CDR2 YNNKEL, per germline (reference sequence). This CDR3 region has 15 residues. CDR3 residues: CASSARQGGGTEAFF.

The CDR3 here is CASGNRPGQGDSPLHF. The chain recombines TRBV7-2 with TRBJ1-6; the TCRdb call, TRBD1, lacks DNA for checking. The CDR3 is 16 residues long. Looked up from germline, CDR1 is SGHTA and CDR2 is FQGNSA.

The genes are TRBV5-1 and TRBJ2-5. This CDR3 has 16 amino acids. CDR1 is SGHRS, CDR2 YFSETQ, per germline. The CDR3 spells CASSLWAVEHQETQYF.

J is TRBJ1-5 and V is TRBV5-1; TCRdb proposes TRBD1, but this gene call is untestable without DNA. CDR1 and CDR2 from the germline V gene are SGHRS and YFSETQ. CDR3 size: 15 residues. CDR3 in amino acids: CASSLDQGAGQPQHF.

The rearrangement uses TRBV29-1 and TRBJ2-1; TCRdb selects TRBD1, and the lack of DNA leaves this call unchecked. Per germline, CDR1 SQVTM and CDR2 ANQGSEA. CDR3 size: 14 residues. The CDR3 region is CSVEGTGVWNEQFF.

The V and J genes are TRBV29-1 and TRBJ1-2; TCRdb lists TRBD1, though no DNA is available to test this call. CDR1 and CDR2 (germline): SQVTM, ANQGSEA. CDR3 length: 13 amino acids. CDR3 protein: CSVERQGIGGYTF.

The chain has TRBV12-3 or TRBV12-4 and TRBJ2-2; TCRdb outputs TRBD1, but without DNA this stays unchecked. CDR3 length: 16 residues. CDR3 amino acids: CASSQPDRANTGELFF.

The rearrangement uses TRBV2 and TRBJ1-6. CDR1 is SNHLY, CDR2 FYNNEI, per germline. CDR3 length: 12 amino acids. CDR3 region: CASSHRISPLHF.

This chain connects TRBV7-6 to TRBJ1-4. The CDR3 runs 14 residues. Germline V gene lookup returns CDR1 SGHVS and CDR2 FNYEAQ. CDR3: CASSPVGRNEKLFF.

The rearrangement uses TRBV5-5 and TRBJ1-1; the D call from TCRdb, TRBD1, cannot be confirmed without DNA. Germline V lookup: CDR1 SGHKS, CDR2 YYEKEE (reference sequence). This CDR3 has 14 amino acids. The CDR3 region is CASSPGSMNTEAFF.

This chain connects TRBV19 to TRBJ1-1; TCRdb gives TRBD1 as the D gene, but with no DNA this cannot be confirmed. Germline CDR1 reads LNHDA; CDR2 reads SQIVND (reference sequence). This CDR3 spans 15 amino acids. CDR3 protein: CASRLEGQGRPEAFF.

The chain has TRBV6-4 and TRBJ2-3; absent DNA, TCRdb's TRBD2 call cannot be checked. The germline V gene has CDR1 MRHNA and CDR2 SNTAGT. This CDR3 spans 14 amino acids. The CDR3 spells CASSDRGPTDTQYF.

The chain uses TRBV3-1 and TRBJ2-3; TCRdb designates TRBD2, a call that cannot be tested without DNA. Germline V gene data show CDR1 as LGHDT and CDR2 as YNNKEL (reference sequence). The CDR3 has 16 residues. The CDR3 protein is CASSQVGRDSKDTQYF.

The V gene is TRBV5-5, the J gene TRBJ2-5; the TCRdb D gene call, TRBD1, has no DNA to confirm it. CDR1 SGHKS and CDR2 YYEKEE come from the germline V gene (reference sequence). The CDR3 totals 16 residues. The CDR3 reads CASSLAAGVWGETQYF.

The chain has TRBV19 and TRBJ1-1; the D call of TRBD1 rests on TCRdb alone, since no DNA is present to check it. Germline CDR1 LNHDA, CDR2 SQIVND (reference sequence). The CDR3 totals 16 residues. This CDR3 is CASSILGKGANTEAFF.

The chain recombines TRBV3-1 with TRBJ2-7; the D call of TRBD2 rests on TCRdb alone, since no DNA is present to check it. This CDR3 is built from 15 residues. CDR1 is LGHDT, CDR2 YNNKEL, per germline (reference sequence). CDR3 amino acids: CASSQVAAGVGKQYF.

The chain combines TRBV25-1 with TRBJ1-4; lacking DNA, the TRBD1 call made by TCRdb goes unchecked. Germline CDR1 MGHDK, CDR2 SYGVNS. This CDR3 contains 13 residues. CDR3 in amino acids: CASRGQGTEKLFF.

The V and J genes are TRBV4-1 and TRBJ2-1; the D gene TCRdb calls, TRBD2, cannot be checked with no DNA. Germline V CDR1 and CDR2: MGHRA, YSYEKL. The CDR3 runs to 17 residues. The CDR3 sequence is CASSQEGSGGRYNEQFF.

V usage is TRBV20-1 and J usage is TRBJ1-2; TCRdb lists TRBD1, though no DNA is available to test this call. CDR1 and CDR2 (germline): DFQATT, SNEGSKA (reference sequence). CDR3 length: 14 amino acids. CDR3 sequence: CSARTGGGGYGYTF.

The genes are TRBV5-1 and TRBJ1-1; lacking DNA, the TRBD1 call made by TCRdb goes unchecked. Per the germline V gene, CDR1 is SGHRS and CDR2 is YFSETQ. There are 14 residues in the CDR3. CDR3 in amino acids: CASSLQQGNTEAFF.

The V call is TRBV20-1, the J call TRBJ2-3; TCRdb's D gene call, TRBD1, goes unchecked for lack of DNA. Germline CDR1 is DFQATT and CDR2 is SNEGSKA (reference sequence). This CDR3 region has 16 residues. The CDR3: CSAYHGGGGFTDTQYF.

J is TRBJ2-7 and V is TRBV7-6; TCRdb indicates TRBD2, and absent DNA this call remains unverified. The CDR3 is 12 amino acids. The germline CDR1 and CDR2 sequences are SGHVS and FNYEAQ. CDR3 residues: CASSSSGPEQYF.